Below, 9 T cell receptor beta chains from the same sample are listed, as sequenced in a study of blood T cell repertoires in COVID-19. Repertoires were generated with immunoSEQ multiplex PCR, while TCRdb's copy carries only in-frame clones and drops some. Of roughly 400,000 clones listed, more than 85% are singletons. Sequenced input: PBMCs or T cells enriched from blood (not recorded which). These receptors all stem from a woman aged 40 to 55 who had been exposed to COVID-19.

The chain is built from TRBV19 and TRBJ1-2; tentatively, D is TRBD1 (6 bases). There are 13 residues in the CDR3. CDR1 and CDR2 from the germline V gene are LNHDA and SQIVND (reference sequence). The V gene lost 6 bases and the J gene lost 8 bases, with 16 bases spanning the gap. The CDR3 DNA reads TGTGCCAGTAGAGAACAGGGTAGGAGCGGCTACACCTTC. It yields the protein CASREQGRSGYTF.

CDR3 sequence (DNA): TGTGCCAGCAGCTTGGACAGGCGAAACTATGGCTACACCTTC. This codes for CASSLDRRNYGYTF. The genes are TRBV5-6 and TRBJ1-2; D perhaps matches TRBD1 (5 bases). V lost 0 bases to trimming and J lost 2 bases, with 8 bases between them. The CDR3 contains 14 residues. The germline gives CDR1 SGHDT, CDR2 YYEEEE.

The J gene is TRBJ2-1, the V gene TRBV10-2, with a weak D call TRBD2 (5 bases). Trimming took 6 bases from V and 7 from J, leaving 7 bases between them. CDR3 length: 11 residues. Looked up from germline, CDR1 is WSHSY and CDR2 is SAAADI. The CDR3 is CASRRLNEQFF. Written as DNA, the CDR3 is TGCGCCAGCAGGAGACTAAATGAGCAGTTCTTC.

This chain links TRBV5-6 with TRBJ2-7; TRBD1 might be the D (6 bases). The CDR3 extends over 15 amino acids. Germline CDR1 reads SGHDT; CDR2 reads YYEEEE. Between the trimmed V and J ends, which lost 4 bases and 1 base, there was a span of 15 bases. The CDR3 sequence: CASSDRGQLSYEQYF. The DNA for the CDR3 is TGTGCCAGCAGCGACCGGGGACAACTATCCTACGAGCAGTACTTC.

The V and J genes are TRBV9 and TRBJ1-2; D ambiguous. This CDR3 has 14 residues. The V end lost 0 bases, the J end lost 12 bases, and 18 bases lay between the germline ends. The germline V gene has CDR1 SGDLS and CDR2 YYNGEE. Here the CDR3 DNA reads TGTGCCAGCAGCGTAGCGGTAGGAGATCTGTACAACACCTTC. This sequence encodes CASSVAVGDLYNTF.

The rearrangement links TRBV19 to TRBJ2-7; D perhaps matches TRBD2 (6 bases). The germline V gene has CDR1 LNHDA and CDR2 SQIVND (reference sequence). The V gene lost 6 bases and the J gene lost 3 bases, with 12 bases spanning the gap. This CDR3 spans 13 amino acids. CDR3 sequence (DNA): TGTGCCAGTAGAGCTGCGGGGTACTACGAGCAGTACTTC. Its translation is CASRAAGYYEQYF.

The rearrangement uses TRBV18 and TRBJ1-1; D gene ambiguous. Germline CDR1 reads KGHSH; CDR2 reads LQKENI. This CDR3 contains 19 residues. Trimming shortened V by 4 bases and J by 2 bases, and 26 bases separated the two germline ends. CDR3 sequence: CASSRYRRQDPEGNTEAFF. The CDR3 DNA reads TGTGCCAGCTCACGATACCGACGGCAGGACCCTGAGGGAAACACTGAAGCTTTCTTT.

The CDR3 DNA sequence: TGTGCCAGCAGTGAAGTCTATCAAGAGACCCAGTACTTC. Translating gives CASSEVYQETQYF. J is TRBJ2-5 and V is TRBV6-1; D is unresolved. This CDR3 region has 13 residues. Trimming left V 1 base short and J 2 bases short, with 5 bases between. Germline CDR1 and CDR2: MNHNS and SASEGT.

The rearrangement uses TRBV29-1 and TRBJ2-1; unclear D gene. V gave up 2 bases and J gave up 6 bases, with 11 bases separating them. The CDR3 covers 13 residues. Germline CDR1 and CDR2: SQVTM and ANQGSEA. CDR3 region: CSVEQTVGNEQFF. The DNA of the CDR3 is TGCAGCGTTGAACAAACAGTGGGCAATGAGCAGTTCTTC.